A single T cell receptor beta chain is shown here with its context. This clonotype was counted many times. What antigen it recognizes has not been identified. The record has no base qualities; no much larger clone is one base away. The sample's time point label, in plain terms: newly diagnosed GD, antithyroid drugs for less than 3 months. For both TCR sequencing and RNA sequencing, RNA was extracted from PBMCs in TRIzol. Graves' disease was diagnosed according to American Thyroid Association guidelines. Patients were recruited from an endocrinology department in Xi'an, China. Each patient gave 7 to 9.5 milliliters of peripheral blood, collected in an EDTA anticoagulant tube. Ficoll Paque Plus density gradient separation was used to isolate PBMCs, and no further T cell sorting was done. An Agilent 2100 Bioanalyzer and agarose gel were used to check RNA quality, and a NanoDrop 2000 was used to measure RNA concentration.

This specimen comes from a study of regulatory T cells in long-lasting Graves disease (dated by TCRdb to about 2021). In the study overall: Patients with newly diagnosed Graves' disease had been on antithyroid drugs for under 3 months. Persistent Graves' disease patients were compared with newly diagnosed Graves' disease patients by peripheral blood TCR sequencing and RNA sequencing. The study took place in China and was registered as a clinical trial. A total of around 35 samples underwent TCR sequencing, from some 13 patients with persistent Graves' disease and 20 patients with newly diagnosed Graves' disease. Here is what the overall study found, with its caveats: Because the primary lesion, thyroid tissue, could not be accessed, the study looked at peripheral blood alone. More public clonotypes were shared among persistent patients (roughly 3,000) than among newly diagnosed patients (966). The small sample size was acknowledged by the authors as a limitation that may reduce accuracy. Persistent Graves' disease patients showed lower TCR Shannon entropy and fewer highly expanded clones than newly diagnosed patients, suggesting clonal expansion. Only the TCR beta chain was sequenced and analyzed.

Library creation used multiplex PCR. Sequencing was performed on an Illumina HiSeq 4000. TCR beta libraries were built with iRepertoire HTBI primers and Arm-PCR amplification of CDR3 regions. PCR products were gel purified before sequencing. As for the original processing: Gene usage analysis of CDR3 amino acid clonotypes used the 62 TRBV and more than 13 TRBJ segments found across samples. Filtered high-quality paired reads were merged into contigs using COPE and FqMerger. BLAST was used to align contigs to IMGT TRBV, TRBD and TRBJ reference genes, with CDR3 defined following IMGT. Highly expanded clones were defined as clonotypes with a frequency above 0.1%. Repertoire diversity was measured by Shannon entropy, and V-J evenness by the Gini coefficient. Public clonotypes were defined as clonotypes shared by more than one individual. TCRdb itself trimmed the public reads at Q25 with fastp, ran MiXCR and retained productive beta chains. When rows share a CDR3 protein, they turn into one entry using the most common DNA and genes. These V and J calls derive from TCRdb rather than the authors' analysis. For this sample there are about 530,000 distinct CDR3 sequences; 15% to 20% appear just once. Around 25% of the sample is taken by the ten largest.

This same sample was also taken into another study, of T cells in Graves' hyperthyroidism and ophthalmopathy. From that second study: A patient counted as having stable Graves' hyperthyroidism if no progression to ophthalmopathy occurred over 18 months of follow-up. Hyperthyroidism patients were newly diagnosed, had a disease duration of under 2 months, and were aged 18 to 65 years. Exclusion was applied to patients with uncontrolled infections, other autoimmune diseases, pregnancy or lactation. Diagnoses relied on clinical symptoms, serum thyroxine and TRAb, thyroid ultrasound and orbital computed tomography. For the first round of RT-PCR on the TCR CDR3, the HTBI primer set was used together with the Qiagen OneStep RT-PCR kit. Blood samples also contained most of the expanded thyroid clonotypes (frequency above 0.001), which suggests that blood repertoires may reflect thyroid immune responses. In cross-validation, a model built on a 13 V-J signature told ophthalmopathy apart from stable hyperthyroidism with roughly 87% sensitivity and roughly 83% specificity, and in testing the same model reached 80%/75%. During validation, the model predicted progression to ophthalmopathy a median of approximately 6 months ahead of onset, with approximately 71% sensitivity and around 73% specificity. A discovery cohort of about 100 patients, roughly 45 with Graves' ophthalmopathy and approximately 57 with stable Graves' hyperthyroidism, was used to find distinguishing TCR V-J signatures. Prospective prediction of ophthalmopathy was tested in an independent validation cohort consisting of 18 to 20 hyperthyroidism patients and over 15 patients who later progressed to ophthalmopathy. The 80 to 100 discovery patients were randomly divided into training and test sets at a 7:3 ratio. The study also compared thyroid tissue and blood T-cell repertoires from five or six Graves' hyperthyroidism patients. Following sampling, methimazole starting at 30 mg daily was given to hyperthyroidism patients, and high-dose intravenous methylprednisolone was given to ophthalmopathy patients. Libraries were constructed in a second round of multiplex PCR, after which size selection and purification were carried out. The libraries were sequenced on an Illumina HiSeq2000 using paired-end 100 bp reads. SOAPnuke was used to process the raw data, throwing out any read that contained adapters or uncalled bases, had a mean Phred below 15, or lacked an exact constant-primer or identifier match. COPE v1.2.5 was used to merge the high-quality paired reads, and each unique nucleotide sequence was defined as a clonotype. MiTCR v1.1 was used to align the clonotypes against IMGT TRBV, TRBD and TRBJ reference segments. Analysis was restricted to V-J combinations with a frequency above 0.0001, which covered about 99% of repertoires. The TCS score was defined as the ratio of F50 (clonal expansion) to E x V (chaos), calculated using BLOSUM62-based TCRdist between CDR3 peptides within each V-J. Welch's t-statistics and random forest reduced 514 V-J features to 10 to 15, which were used in a naive Bayes classifier (R e1071). No statistical method was used to set the sample size in advance, and investigators knew the group allocation. TCR Vbeta CDR3 sequencing of fewer than 150 peripheral blood samples (under 45 ophthalmopathy, about 80 hyperthyroidism and roughly 17 progressor patients) is reported in the paper.

Sequenced material: peripheral blood mononuclear cells (PBMCs), taken at new diagnosis, from a patient treated with antithyroid drugs. The receptor's source is a middle-aged woman with Graves disease. Donor details come from another sample of the same person, matched by shared clones.

The DNA reads as follows: TGTGCCAGCAGAGGGGACCCTGGAAACACCATATATTTT. It encodes CASRGDPGNTIYF. The chain couples TRBV2 to TRBJ1-3, and possibly TRBD1, on 5 matching bases. V is reduced by 6 bases and J by 2 bases, leaving a spacing of 8 bases between them. Counted from cysteine to phenylalanine, this CDR3 has 13 amino acids. Only the CDR3 DNA stays, 39 bases, in frame from base 1. The germline V gene supplies CDR1 SNHLY and CDR2 FYNNEI.